This T cell receptor beta chain was retrieved from a study of shared clonotypes between healthy human individuals. TCRdb's copy holds only in-frame clones and misses some; the assay was immunoSEQ multiplex PCR. The repertoire holds roughly 2.6 million clones, with around 90% as singletons. Germline V gene sequence: CDR1 LNHNV, CDR2 YYDKDF (reference sequence). The CDR3 length is 15 residues. V gave up 5 bases and J gave up 0 bases, with 10 bases separating them. This chain uses TRBV15 with TRBJ2-2; D unclear. The sequence derives from a man aged 18 to 30 in good health. The material sequenced was naive CD4+ T cells sorted from blood. As for subset: CD45RA+ positively selected. DNA of the CDR3: TGTGCCACCAGCGACCCTAGAGCGAACACCGGGGAGCTGTTTTTT. Its protein is CATSDPRANTGELFF.